The clone carrying this T cell receptor (beta chain) was found a few times. Its matching antigen is unknown. The authors ran a second PCR of roughly 6 to 12 cycles using a sample-barcoded 5' primer and a J-beta primer mix. TCRdb itself ran the 5' RACE reads through MiXCR, one entry per CDR3 protein. The sample yields 850,000 to 1,000,000 distinct CDR3 sequences, about 44% seen once. The sample is drawn from a study of blood T cells in healthy people across ages. At the level of the study: Capture by template switching was about one barcoded beta molecule per two T cells.

V was shortened by 4 bases and J by 2 bases, with 12 bases between the two germline ends. The germline V gene has CDR1 ENHRY and CDR2 SYGVKD. The CDR3 runs 14 residues. Study-level points and caveats: Per million T cells, the diversity of TCR beta decreased roughly linearly as age advanced. More naive CD4+ cells and higher diversity were found in long-lived than in aged donors. The study found TCR beta diversity correlated strongly with naive T cell percentage.

Source material: blood. This sequence joins TRBV10-3 and TRBJ2-7; D not certain. The TCR comes from a young man in good health. CDR3 amino acids: CAISGSLRTYEQYF. The CDR3 nucleotides read TGTGCCATCAGTGGTAGCCTCCGGACCTACGAGCAGTACTTC.